The clone carrying this TCR beta chain was counted ten times or more. The sample comes from a study of T cells after yellow fever vaccination. The CDR3 contains 15 residues. Germline lookup yields CDR1 SGHTA and CDR2 FQGTGA. The V and J ends lost 5 bases and 7 bases, in that order; junction bases with no gene match: 10. Via MiXCR, TCRdb re-called the 5' RACE reads, giving one row per CDR3 protein. The repertoire includes some 390,000 distinct CDR3 sequences, 6% to 8% of them detected once, and over 12% sits in the top ten. This specimen consisted of PBMCs, obtained 5 days after the yellow fever booster vaccination. This receptor was identified in a man aged 30 to 45 who received the YFV17D yellow fever vaccine. This sequence joins TRBV7-3 and TRBJ2-5; 10 nucleotides agree with TRBD2. CDR3 DNA: TGTGCCAGCAGCCAACAAGCGGGAGGGCCGTGGACCCAGTACTTC. It is translated as CASSQQAGGPWTQYF.